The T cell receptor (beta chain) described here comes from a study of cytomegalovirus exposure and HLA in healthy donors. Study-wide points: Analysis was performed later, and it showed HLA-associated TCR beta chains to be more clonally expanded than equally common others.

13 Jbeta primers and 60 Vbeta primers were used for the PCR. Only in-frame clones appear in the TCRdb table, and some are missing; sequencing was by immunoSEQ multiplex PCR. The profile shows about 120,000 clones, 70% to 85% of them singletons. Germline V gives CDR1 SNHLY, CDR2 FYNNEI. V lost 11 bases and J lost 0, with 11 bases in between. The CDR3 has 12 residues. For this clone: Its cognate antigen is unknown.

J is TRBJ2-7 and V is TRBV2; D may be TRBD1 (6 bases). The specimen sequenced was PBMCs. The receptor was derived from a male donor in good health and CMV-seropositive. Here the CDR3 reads CACHRASYEQYF. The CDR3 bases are TGTGCCTGCCACAGGGCCTCCTACGAGCAGTACTTC.